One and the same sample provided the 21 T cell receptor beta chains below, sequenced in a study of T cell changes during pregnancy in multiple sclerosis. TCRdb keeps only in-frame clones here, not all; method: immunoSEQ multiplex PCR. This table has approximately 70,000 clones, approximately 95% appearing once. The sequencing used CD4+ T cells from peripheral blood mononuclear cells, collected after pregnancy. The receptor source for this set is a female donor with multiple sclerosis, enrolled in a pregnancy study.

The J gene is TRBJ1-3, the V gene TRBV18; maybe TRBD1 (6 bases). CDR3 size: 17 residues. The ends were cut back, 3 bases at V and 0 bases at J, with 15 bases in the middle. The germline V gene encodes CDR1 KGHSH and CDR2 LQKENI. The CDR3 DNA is TGTGCCAGCTCACCCCGACTTGTAGGGGGCTCTGGAAACACCATATATTTT. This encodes CASSPRLVGGSGNTIYF.

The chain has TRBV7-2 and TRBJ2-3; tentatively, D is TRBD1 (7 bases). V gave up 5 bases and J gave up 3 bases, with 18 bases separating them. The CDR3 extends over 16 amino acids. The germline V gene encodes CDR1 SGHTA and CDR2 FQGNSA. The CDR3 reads CASSPRQGGSTDTQYF. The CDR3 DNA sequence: TGTGCCAGCAGCCCCCGACAGGGAGGTTCGACAGATACGCAGTATTTT.

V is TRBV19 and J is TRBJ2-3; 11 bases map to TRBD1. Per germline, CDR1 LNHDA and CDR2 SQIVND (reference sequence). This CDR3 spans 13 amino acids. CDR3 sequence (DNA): TGTGGGTCCGGGACAGGGGGATCGGATACGCAGTATTTT. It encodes CGSGTGGSDTQYF.

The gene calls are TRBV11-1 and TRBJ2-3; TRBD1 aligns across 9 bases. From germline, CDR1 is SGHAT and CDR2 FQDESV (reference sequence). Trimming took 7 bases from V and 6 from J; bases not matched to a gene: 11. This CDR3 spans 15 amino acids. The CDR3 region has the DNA TGTGCCAGCACCCCCCGGACAGGGGCGAGGGATACGCAGTATTTT. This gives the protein CASTPRTGARDTQYF.

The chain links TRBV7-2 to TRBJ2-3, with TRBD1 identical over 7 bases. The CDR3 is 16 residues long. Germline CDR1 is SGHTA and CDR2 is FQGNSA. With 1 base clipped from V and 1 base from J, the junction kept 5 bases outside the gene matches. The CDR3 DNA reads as TGTGCCAGCAGCTTAGTCCGGGACAGAGGCACAGATACGCAGTATTTT. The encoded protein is CASSLVRDRGTDTQYF.

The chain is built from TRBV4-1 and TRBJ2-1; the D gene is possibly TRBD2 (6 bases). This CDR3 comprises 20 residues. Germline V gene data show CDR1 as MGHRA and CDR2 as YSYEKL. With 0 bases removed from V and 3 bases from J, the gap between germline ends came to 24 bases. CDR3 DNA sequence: TGCGCCAGCAGCCAAGAAGGGGTGAAGGTAGCGGACTGGATCTACAATGAGCAGTTCTTC. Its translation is CASSQEGVKVADWIYNEQFF.

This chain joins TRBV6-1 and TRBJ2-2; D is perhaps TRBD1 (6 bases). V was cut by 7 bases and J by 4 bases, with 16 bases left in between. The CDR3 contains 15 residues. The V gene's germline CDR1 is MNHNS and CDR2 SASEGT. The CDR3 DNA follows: TGTGCCAGCACTCCCCGACAGGCTTTCACCGGGGAGCTGTTTTTT. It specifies CASTPRQAFTGELFF.

The CDR3 protein is CASSDSSGGTEAFF. The CDR3 coding sequence is TGTGCCAGCAGCGATAGCTCAGGGGGCACTGAAGCTTTCTTT. The chain recombines TRBV6-1 with TRBJ1-1; 7 bases line up with TRBD1. The CDR3 length is 14 residues. Trimming at V came to 6 bases and at J to 4 bases, leaving 8 bases not matched to a gene. In germline, CDR1 is MNHNS, CDR2 SASEGT.

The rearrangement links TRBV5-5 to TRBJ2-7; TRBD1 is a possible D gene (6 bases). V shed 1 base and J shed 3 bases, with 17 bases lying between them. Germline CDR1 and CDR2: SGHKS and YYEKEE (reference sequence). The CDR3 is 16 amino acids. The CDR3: CASSLTNTGTLYEQYF. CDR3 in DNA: TGTGCCAGCAGCTTGACGAACACCGGGACACTCTACGAGCAGTACTTC.

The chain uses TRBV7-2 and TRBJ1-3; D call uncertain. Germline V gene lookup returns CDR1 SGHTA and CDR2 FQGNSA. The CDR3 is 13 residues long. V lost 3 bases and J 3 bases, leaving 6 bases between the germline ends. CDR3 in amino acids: CASSFRFGNTIYF. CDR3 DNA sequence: TGTGCCAGCAGCTTTAGATTTGGAAACACCATATATTTT.

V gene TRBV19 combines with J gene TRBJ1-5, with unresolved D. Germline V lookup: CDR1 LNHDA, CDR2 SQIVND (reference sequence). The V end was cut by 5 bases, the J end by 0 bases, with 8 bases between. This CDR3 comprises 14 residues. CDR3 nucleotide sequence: TGTGCCAGTAGTGAACAGTATAGCAATCAGCCCCAGCATTTT. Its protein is CASSEQYSNQPQHF.

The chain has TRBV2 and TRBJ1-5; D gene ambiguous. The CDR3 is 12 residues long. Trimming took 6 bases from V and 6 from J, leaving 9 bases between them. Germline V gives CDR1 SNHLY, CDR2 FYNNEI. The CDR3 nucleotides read TGTGCCAGCAGATCCCCGGGTCAGCCCCAGCATTTT. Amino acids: CASRSPGQPQHF.

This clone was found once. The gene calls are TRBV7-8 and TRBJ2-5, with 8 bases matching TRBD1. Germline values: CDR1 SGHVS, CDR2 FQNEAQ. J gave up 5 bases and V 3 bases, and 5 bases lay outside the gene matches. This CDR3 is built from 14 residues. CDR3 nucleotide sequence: TGTGCCAGCAGCTTTGACAGGGGCAGCGAGACCCAGTACTTC. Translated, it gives CASSFDRGSETQYF.

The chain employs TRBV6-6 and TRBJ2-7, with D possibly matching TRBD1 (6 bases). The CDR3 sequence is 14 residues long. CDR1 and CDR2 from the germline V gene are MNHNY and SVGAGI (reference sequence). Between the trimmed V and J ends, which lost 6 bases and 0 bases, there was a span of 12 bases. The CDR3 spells CASSRTGTSYEQYF. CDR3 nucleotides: TGTGCCAGCAGCAGAACAGGGACCTCCTACGAGCAGTACTTC.

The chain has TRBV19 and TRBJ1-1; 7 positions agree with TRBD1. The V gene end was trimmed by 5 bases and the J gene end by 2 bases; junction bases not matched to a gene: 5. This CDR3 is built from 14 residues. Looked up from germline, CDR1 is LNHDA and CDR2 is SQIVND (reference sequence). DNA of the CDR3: TGTGCCAGTAGTGAAAGACAGGGAAACACTGAAGCTTTCTTT. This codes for CASSERQGNTEAFF.

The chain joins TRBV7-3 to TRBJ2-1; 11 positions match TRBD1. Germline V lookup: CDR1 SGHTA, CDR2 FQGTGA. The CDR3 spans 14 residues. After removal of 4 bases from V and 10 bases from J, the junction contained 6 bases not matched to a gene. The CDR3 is CASSSLGDRGEQFF. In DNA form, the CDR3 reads TGTGCCAGCAGCTCACTAGGGGACAGGGGGGAGCAGTTCTTC. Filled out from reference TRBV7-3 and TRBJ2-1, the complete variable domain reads GAGVSQTPSNKVTEKGKYVELRCDPISGHTALYWYRQSLGQGPEFLIYFQGTGAADDSGLPNDRFFAVRPEGSVSTLKIQRTERGDSAVYLCASSSLGDRGEQFFGPGTRLTVL.

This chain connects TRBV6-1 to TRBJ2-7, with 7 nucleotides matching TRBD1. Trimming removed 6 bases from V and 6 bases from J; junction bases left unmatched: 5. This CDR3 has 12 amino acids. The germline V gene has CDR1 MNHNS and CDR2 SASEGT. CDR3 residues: CASRRDSGEQYF. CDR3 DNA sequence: TGTGCCAGCAGAAGGGACAGCGGCGAGCAGTACTTC.

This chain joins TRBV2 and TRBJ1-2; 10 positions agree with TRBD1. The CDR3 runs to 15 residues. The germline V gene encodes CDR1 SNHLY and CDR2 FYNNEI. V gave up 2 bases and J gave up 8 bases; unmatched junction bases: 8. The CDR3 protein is CASSEKTGGTRGYTF. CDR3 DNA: TGTGCCAGCAGTGAAAAGACAGGGGGCACCCGAGGCTACACCTTC.

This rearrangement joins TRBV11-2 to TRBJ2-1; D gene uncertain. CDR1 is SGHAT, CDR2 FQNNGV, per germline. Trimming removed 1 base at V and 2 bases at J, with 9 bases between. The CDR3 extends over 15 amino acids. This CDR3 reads CASSLVAFTYNEQFF. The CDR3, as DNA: TGTGCCAGCAGCTTAGTGGCCTTCACCTACAATGAGCAGTTCTTC.

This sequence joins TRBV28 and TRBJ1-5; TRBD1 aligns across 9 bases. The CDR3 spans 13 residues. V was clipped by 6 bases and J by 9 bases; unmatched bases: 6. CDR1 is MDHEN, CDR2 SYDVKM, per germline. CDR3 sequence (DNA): TGTGCCAGCAGGGGGACAGGGTTTATGCCCCAGCATTTT. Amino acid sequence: CASRGTGFMPQHF.

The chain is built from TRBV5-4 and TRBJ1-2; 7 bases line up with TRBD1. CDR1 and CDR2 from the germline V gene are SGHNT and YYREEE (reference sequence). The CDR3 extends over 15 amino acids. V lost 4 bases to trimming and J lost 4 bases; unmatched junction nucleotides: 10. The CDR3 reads CASSPAKGAGYGYTF. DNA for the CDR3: TGTGCCAGCAGCCCCGCTAAGGGGGCCGGCTATGGCTACACCTTC.